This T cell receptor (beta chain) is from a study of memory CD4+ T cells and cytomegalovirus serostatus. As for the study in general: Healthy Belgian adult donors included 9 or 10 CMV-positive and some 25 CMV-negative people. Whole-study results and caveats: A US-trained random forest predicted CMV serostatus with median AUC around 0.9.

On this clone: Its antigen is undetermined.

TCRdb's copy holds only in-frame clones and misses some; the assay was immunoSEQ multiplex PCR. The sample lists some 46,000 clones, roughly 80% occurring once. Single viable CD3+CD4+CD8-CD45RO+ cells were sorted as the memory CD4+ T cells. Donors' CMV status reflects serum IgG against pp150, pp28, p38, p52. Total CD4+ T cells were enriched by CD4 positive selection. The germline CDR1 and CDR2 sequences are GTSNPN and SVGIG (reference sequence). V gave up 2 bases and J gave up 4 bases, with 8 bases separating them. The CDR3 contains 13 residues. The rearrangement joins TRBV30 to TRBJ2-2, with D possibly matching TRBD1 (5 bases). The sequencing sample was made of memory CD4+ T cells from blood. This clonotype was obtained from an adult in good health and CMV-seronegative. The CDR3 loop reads CAWSWTSTGELFF. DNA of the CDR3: TGTGCCTGGAGTTGGACATCCACCGGGGAGCTGTTTTTT.